The next 15 T cell receptor beta chains were all read from a single sample in a study of blood T cell repertoires in COVID-19. This table comes from immunoSEQ multiplex PCR, and its TCRdb copy is limited to in-frame clones, with some not included. The sample yields approximately 390,000 clones, 70% to 90% seen once. Material: PBMCs or T cells enriched from blood (not recorded which). These receptors were obtained from a woman between 35 and 50 years old with acute COVID-19.

V usage is TRBV5-6 and J usage is TRBJ2-2, with 9 bases identical to TRBD2. The V and J ends lost 4 bases and 5 bases, in that order; junction bases with no gene match: 9. CDR3 length equals 16 residues. Germline loops: CDR1 SGHDT, CDR2 YYEEEE. CDR3 bases: TGTGCCAGCAGCACGGGACTAGCTTTGAAAACCGGGGAGCTGTTTTTT. The encoded protein is CASSTGLALKTGELFF.

A few counts support this clone. The chain joins TRBV30 to TRBJ2-7; TRBD1 agrees at 11 bases. After removal of 4 bases from V and 4 bases from J, the junction contained 6 bases not matched to a gene. This CDR3 has 14 amino acids. Germline V CDR1 and CDR2: GTSNPN, SVGIG (reference sequence). The CDR3 spells CAWNSGQGGYEQYF. The DNA for the CDR3 is TGTGCCTGGAATTCGGGACAGGGGGGATACGAGCAGTACTTC. The variable domain in full, with the rest retrieved from reference TRBV30 and TRBJ2-7, is SQTIHQWPATLVQPVGSPLSLECTVEGTSNPNLYWYRQAAGRGLQLLFYSVGIGQISSEVPQNLSASRPQDRQFILSSKKLLLSDSGFYLCAWNSGQGGYEQYFGPGTRLTVT.

As regards this clone: One end of the junction is discordant with germline, which a read error may explain. This chain connects TRBV2 to TRBJ1-2; D is uncertain. CDR3 length equals 11 residues. Germline loops: CDR1 SNHLY, CDR2 FYNNEI. CDR3: CASSMPPRLFF. DNA of the CDR3: TGTGCCAGCAGTATGCCACCCCGACTTTTCTTC.

The chain carries TRBV16 and TRBJ2-1, with a weak D call TRBD2 (5 bases). This CDR3 region has 16 residues. Germline V gene data show CDR1 as KGHSY and CDR2 as FQNENV. V dropped 4 bases and J dropped 6 bases, with 19 bases sitting between them. CDR3: CASSRRTGPEGNEQFF. The CDR3, as DNA: TGTGCCAGCAGCCGCCGCACGGGCCCTGAGGGCAATGAGCAGTTCTTC.

This chain uses TRBV7-9 with TRBJ2-3; 10 bases are a match to TRBD1. The CDR3 spans 15 residues. Germline CDR1 and CDR2: SEHNR and FQNEAQ (reference sequence). Trimming took 5 bases from V and 6 from J; bases not matched to a gene: 8. CDR3 protein: CASSLGQGDRDTQYF. In nucleotides, the CDR3 is TGTGCCAGCAGCCTTGGACAGGGGGACAGGGATACGCAGTATTTT.

The genes are TRBV9 and TRBJ2-1; 7 bases are shared with TRBD2. V gave up 3 bases and J gave up 3 bases; unmatched junction bases: 3. The CDR3 is 14 amino acids. Germline loops: CDR1 SGDLS, CDR2 YYNGEE. The CDR3 reads CASSASGIYNEQFF. CDR3 nucleotides: TGTGCCAGCAGCGCTAGCGGAATCTACAATGAGCAGTTCTTC. Combining the CDR3 with reference TRBV9 and TRBJ2-1 gives the whole variable domain DSGVTQTPKHLITATGQRVTLRCSPRSGDLSVYWYQQSLDQGLQFLIQYYNGEERAKGNILERFSAQQFPDLHSELNLSSLELGDSALYFCASSASGIYNEQFFGPGTRLTVL.

The chain carries TRBV13 and TRBJ1-2; 11 nucleotides align to TRBD1. V lost 5 bases to trimming and J lost 8 bases; unmatched junction nucleotides: 10. Germline CDR1 PRHDT, CDR2 FYEKMQ (reference sequence). This CDR3 comprises 15 residues. CDR3 protein: CASSKDRGQLDGYTF. CDR3 in DNA: TGTGCCAGCAGCAAGGACAGGGGGCAATTGGACGGCTACACCTTC.

The chain combines TRBV27 with TRBJ2-5; a possible D gene is TRBD2 (8 bases). The CDR3 spans 15 residues. The V end lost 7 bases, the J end lost 5 bases, and 20 bases lay between the germline ends. Germline lookup yields CDR1 MNHEY and CDR2 SMNVEV (reference sequence). In DNA form, the CDR3 reads TGTGCCAGCAAACAGGGGTACGGGGGGGCCGAGACCCAGTACTTC. Translated, it gives CASKQGYGGAETQYF.

A note on this clone: Additional DNA sequences in this sample encode the identical CDR3. The chain carries TRBV18 and TRBJ1-1; TRBD1 might be the D (5 bases). The germline CDR1 and CDR2 sequences are KGHSH and LQKENI. The CDR3 contains 13 residues. V dropped 6 bases and J dropped 2 bases, with 10 bases sitting between them. The CDR3: CASSLGQNTEAFF. DNA of the CDR3: TGTGCCAGCTCGCTAGGACAAAACACTGAAGCTTTCTTT. Full variable domain (outside the CDR3, taken from reference TRBV18 and TRBJ1-1): NAGVMQNPRHLVRRRGQEARLRCSPMKGHSHVYWYRQLPEEGLKFMVYLQKENIIDESGMPKERFSAEFPKEGPSILRIQQVVRGDSAAYFCASSLGQNTEAFFGQGTRLTVV.

The chain combines TRBV5-1 with TRBJ2-5; TRBD1 agrees at 7 bases. Trimming at V came to 3 bases and at J to 5 bases, leaving 7 bases not matched to a gene. The CDR3 covers 14 residues. The V gene's germline CDR1 is SGHRS and CDR2 YFSETQ. As DNA, the CDR3 is TGCGCCAGCAGCTCAAGACAGGGAAAGGAGACCCAGTACTTC. Translating gives CASSSRQGKETQYF.

The rearrangement uses TRBV2 and TRBJ1-1; 9 bases are a match to TRBD1. The CDR3 covers 14 residues. The J segment lost 1 base and the V segment lost 6 bases, leaving 3 bases of the junction unmatched. Germline V gene lookup returns CDR1 SNHLY and CDR2 FYNNEI. CDR3 sequence reads: CASRVQGANTEAFF. The CDR3 nucleotides read TGTGCCAGCAGGGTACAGGGGGCGAACACTGAAGCTTTCTTT.

V is TRBV5-1 and J is TRBJ1-4; a weak D match, TRBD1 (5 bases). Per the germline V gene, CDR1 is SGHRS and CDR2 is YFSETQ. V was pared by 0 bases and J by 3 bases, with 30 bases between. This CDR3 region has 22 residues. The CDR3 DNA is TGCGCCAGCAGCTTGGCCGGGGGATTATCGGTTTCGCAGGAGATTGCTAATGAAAAACTGTTTTTT. Translation gives CASSLAGGLSVSQEIANEKLFF.

This clone has only one observation. The chain recombines TRBV6-5 with TRBJ1-4, with TRBD1 matching 11 bases. Germline lookup yields CDR1 MNHEY and CDR2 SVGAGI. The junction had 4 bases not matched to a gene; V was cut back by 2 bases and J by 5 bases. The length of the CDR3 is 16 residues. The CDR3 bases are TGTGCCAGCAGTTACATCCGGGACAGGGGGAATGAAAAACTGTTTTTT. The encoded protein is CASSYIRDRGNEKLFF.

This clone was recorded once. This chain joins TRBV7-8 and TRBJ1-6; TRBD1 might be the D (5 bases). Germline V CDR1 and CDR2: SGHVS, FQNEAQ. The CDR3 is 17 amino acids. V dropped 0 bases and J dropped 0 bases, with 9 bases sitting between them. In DNA form, the CDR3 reads TGTGCCAGCAGCTTAGCGGGGCCCAGCTCCTATAATTCACCCCTCCACTTT. Protein product: CASSLAGPSSYNSPLHF.

The chain uses TRBV27 and TRBJ2-7; 7 positions match TRBD1. Germline loops: CDR1 MNHEY, CDR2 SMNVEV (reference sequence). Losses at the gene ends were 7 bases for V and 5 bases for J; bases not matched to a gene: 14. The CDR3 has 15 residues. The CDR3 sequence is CASNNAQGVQNEQYF. DNA for the CDR3: TGTGCCAGCAATAACGCCCAGGGGGTCCAGAACGAGCAGTACTTC.